This T cell receptor beta chain stems from a study of beta chain features in type 1 diabetes. Study context: There were 107,917,701 sorted cells examined across all samples. General study findings and limits: Compared to healthy donors, patients appeared to have naive, central memory and Treg TCRB repertoires that were more alike.

This clone was seen a handful of times. The antigen is not known. Expressed TCRB transcripts got sequenced, as all isolated RNA was reverse transcribed. Here immunoSEQ multiplex PCR was the method, and the copy in TCRdb shows in-frame clones only, minus some. The repertoire holds fewer than 900,000 clones, under 20% seen once, with 0.02% to 0.025% in the top ten. Germline V gene sequence: CDR1 ENHRY, CDR2 SYGVKD. This CDR3 contains 13 residues. V dropped 8 bases and J dropped 4; count of bases not matched to a gene: 6. The receptor comes from a woman aged 18-29 years in good health. The V call is TRBV10-3, the J call TRBJ1-2; 8 bases agree with TRBD1. Sequenced material: naive CD4+ T cells from blood. The CDR3 nucleotides read TGTGCCATCGGGACAGGCCGCGGCTATGGCTACACCTTC. Residues: CAIGTGRGYGYTF.